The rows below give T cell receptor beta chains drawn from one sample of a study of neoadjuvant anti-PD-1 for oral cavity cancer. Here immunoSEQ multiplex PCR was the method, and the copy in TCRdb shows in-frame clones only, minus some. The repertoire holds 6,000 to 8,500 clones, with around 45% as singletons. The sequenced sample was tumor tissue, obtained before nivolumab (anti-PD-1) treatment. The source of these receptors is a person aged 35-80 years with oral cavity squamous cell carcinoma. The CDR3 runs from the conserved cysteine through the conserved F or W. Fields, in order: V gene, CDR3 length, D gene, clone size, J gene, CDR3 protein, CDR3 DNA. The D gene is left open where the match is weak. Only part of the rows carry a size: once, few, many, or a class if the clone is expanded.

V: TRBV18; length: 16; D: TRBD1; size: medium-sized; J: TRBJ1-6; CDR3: CASSAGTGGRGSPLHF; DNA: TGTGCCAGCTCCGCTGGGACAGGGGGTCGGGGATCACCCCTCCACTTT
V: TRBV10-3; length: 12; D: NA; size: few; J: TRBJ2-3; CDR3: CAISWGTDTQYF; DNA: TGTGCCATCAGTTGGGGCACAGATACGCAGTATTTT
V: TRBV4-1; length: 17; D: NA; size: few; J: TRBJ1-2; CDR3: CASSHPPPGHPNYGYTF; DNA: TGCGCCAGCAGCCATCCTCCCCCGGGACACCCTAACTATGGCTACACCTTC
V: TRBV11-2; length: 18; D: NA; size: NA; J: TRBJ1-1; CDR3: CASSLITDFGFLNTEAFF; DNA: TGTGCCAGCAGCTTAATTACTGACTTCGGATTTTTGAACACTGAAGCTTTCTTT
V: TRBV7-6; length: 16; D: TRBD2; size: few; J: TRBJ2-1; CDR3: CASSPKRGVSYNEQFF; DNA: TGTGCCAGCAGCCCAAAGCGGGGGGTCTCCTACAATGAGCAGTTCTTC
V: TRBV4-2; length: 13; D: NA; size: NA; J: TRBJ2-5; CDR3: CASSQDLSETQYF; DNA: TGTGCCAGCAGCCAAGATTTGTCGGAGACCCAGTACTTC
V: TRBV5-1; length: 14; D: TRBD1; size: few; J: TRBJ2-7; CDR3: CASSLGTGTYEQYF; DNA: TGCGCCAGCAGCTTGGGGACAGGAACCTACGAGCAGTACTTC
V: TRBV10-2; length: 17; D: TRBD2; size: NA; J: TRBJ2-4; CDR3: CASSRTSGNIAKNIQYF; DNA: TGCGCCAGCAGTAGGACTAGCGGGAACATAGCCAAAAACATTCAGTACTTC
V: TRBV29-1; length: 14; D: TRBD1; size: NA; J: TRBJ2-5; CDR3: CSVIVLGGAETQYF; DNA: TGCAGCGTGATCGTCTTAGGGGGCGCCGAGACCCAGTACTTC
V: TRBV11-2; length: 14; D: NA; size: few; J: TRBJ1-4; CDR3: CASSGWDSGEKLFF; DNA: TGTGCCAGCAGCGGGTGGGACTCGGGTGAAAAACTGTTTTTT
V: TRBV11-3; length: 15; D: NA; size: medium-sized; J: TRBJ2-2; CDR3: CASSLGGQDTGELFF; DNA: TGTGCCAGCAGCTTAGGGGGACAAGACACCGGGGAGCTGTTTTTT
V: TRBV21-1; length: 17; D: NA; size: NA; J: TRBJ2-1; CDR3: CASSKLLHRCQDNEQFF; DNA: TGTGCCAGCAGCAAACTTCTACACCGATGTCAGGACAATGAGCAGTTCTTC
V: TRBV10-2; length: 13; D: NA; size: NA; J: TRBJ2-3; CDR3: CASSEQGRDTQYF; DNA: TGCGCCAGCAGTGAGCAGGGGAGAGATACGCAGTATTTT
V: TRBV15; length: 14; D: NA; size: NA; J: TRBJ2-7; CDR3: CATSSPRGYYEQYF; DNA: TGTGCCACCAGCAGCCCCCGGGGTTACTACGAGCAGTACTTC
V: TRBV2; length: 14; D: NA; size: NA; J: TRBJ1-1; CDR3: CATRTDNYDTEAFF; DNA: TGTGCCACCAGGACCGACAATTACGACACTGAAGCTTTCTTT
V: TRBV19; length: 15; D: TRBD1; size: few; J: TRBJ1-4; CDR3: CASRIDGQGASKLFF; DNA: TGTGCCAGCAGAATCGACGGTCAGGGGGCCTCAAAACTGTTTTTT
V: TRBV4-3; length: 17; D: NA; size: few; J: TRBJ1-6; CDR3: CASSQDASPSDYSPLHF; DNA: TGCGCCAGCAGCCAAGATGCGAGTCCTTCCGATTATTCACCCCTCCACTTT
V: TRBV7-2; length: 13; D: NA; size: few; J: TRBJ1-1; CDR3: CASSVDRYTEAFF; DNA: TGTGCCAGCAGCGTCGACCGGTACACTGAAGCTTTCTTT
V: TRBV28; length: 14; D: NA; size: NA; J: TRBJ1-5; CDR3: CASRTTGGDQPQHF; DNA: TGTGCCAGCAGGACTACAGGAGGAGATCAGCCCCAGCATTTT
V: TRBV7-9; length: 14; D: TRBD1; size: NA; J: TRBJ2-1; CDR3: CASSSGTADNEQFF; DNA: TGTGCCAGCAGCTCCGGGACAGCGGACAATGAGCAGTTCTTC
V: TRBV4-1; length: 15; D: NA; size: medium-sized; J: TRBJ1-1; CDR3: CASSQVELSNTEAFF; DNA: TGCGCCAGCAGCCAAGTAGAGTTATCGAACACTGAAGCTTTCTTT
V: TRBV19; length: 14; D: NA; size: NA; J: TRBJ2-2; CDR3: CASSINRNTGELFF; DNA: TGTGCCAGTAGTATTAATAGAAACACCGGGGAGCTGTTTTTT
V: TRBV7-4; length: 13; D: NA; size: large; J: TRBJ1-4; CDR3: CASSSRSNEKLFF; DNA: TGTGCCAGCAGCAGTCGGTCTAATGAAAAACTGTTTTTT
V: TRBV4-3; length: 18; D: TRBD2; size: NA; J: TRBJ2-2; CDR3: CASSPPGLGGGPTGELFF; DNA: TGCGCCAGCAGCCCACCCGGGCTTGGCGGGGGGCCCACCGGGGAGCTGTTTTTT
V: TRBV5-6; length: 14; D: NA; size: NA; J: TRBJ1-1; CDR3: CASSLWKGQTEAFF; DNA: TGTGCCAGCAGCTTGTGGAAGGGACAAACTGAAGCTTTCTTT
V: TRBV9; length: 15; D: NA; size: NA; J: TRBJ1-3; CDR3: CASSAEGGGGNTIYF; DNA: TGTGCCAGCAGCGCCGAGGGAGGGGGAGGAAACACCATATATTTT
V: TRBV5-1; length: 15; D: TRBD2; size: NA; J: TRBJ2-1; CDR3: CPPNDGGGLYNEQFF; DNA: TGCCCCCCCAACGACGGCGGGGGGCTTTACAATGAGCAGTTCTTC
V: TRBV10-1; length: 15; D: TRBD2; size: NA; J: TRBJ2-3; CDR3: CASSEGSGDTDTQYF; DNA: TGCGCCAGCAGTGAGGGTAGCGGGGACACAGATACGCAGTATTTT
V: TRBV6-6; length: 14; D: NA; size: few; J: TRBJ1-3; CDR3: CASSYSGGGNTIYF; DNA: TGTGCCAGCAGTTACTCGGGAGGAGGAAACACCATATATTTT
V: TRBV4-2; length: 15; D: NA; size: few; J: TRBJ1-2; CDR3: CASSQIQGLDYGYTF; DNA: TGTGCCAGCAGCCAAATTCAGGGATTAGACTATGGCTACACCTTC
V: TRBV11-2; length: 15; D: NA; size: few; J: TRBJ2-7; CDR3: CASSLGPGDGYEQYF; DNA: TGTGCCAGCAGCTTAGGTCCAGGGGATGGCTACGAGCAGTACTTC
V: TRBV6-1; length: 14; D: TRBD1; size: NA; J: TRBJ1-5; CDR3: CASRRTGRNQPQHF; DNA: TGTGCCAGCAGACGGACAGGCAGGAATCAGCCCCAGCATTTT
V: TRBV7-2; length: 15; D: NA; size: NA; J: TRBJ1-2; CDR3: CASSLGSNGNYGYTF; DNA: TGTGCCAGCAGCTTAGGCAGTAACGGAAACTATGGCTACACCTTC
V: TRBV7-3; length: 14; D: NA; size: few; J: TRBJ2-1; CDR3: CASSPWSSYNEQFF; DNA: TGTGCCAGCAGCCCCTGGAGCTCCTACAATGAGCAGTTCTTC
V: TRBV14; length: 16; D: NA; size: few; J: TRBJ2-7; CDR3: CASSQDMRGRTYEQYF; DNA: TGTGCCAGCAGCCAAGATATGCGGGGGCGGACCTACGAGCAGTACTTC
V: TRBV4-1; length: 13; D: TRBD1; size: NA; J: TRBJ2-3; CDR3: CASSQVTGTGQYF; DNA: TGCGCCAGCAGCCAAGTAACAGGGACAGGGCAGTATTTT
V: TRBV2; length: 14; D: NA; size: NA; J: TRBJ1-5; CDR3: CASSHDNSDQPQHF; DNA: TGTGCCAGCAGTCACGACAATTCCGATCAGCCCCAGCATTTT
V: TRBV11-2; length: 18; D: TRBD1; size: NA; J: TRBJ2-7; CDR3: CASSLTISQGRSSYEQYF; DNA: TGTGCCAGCAGCCTCACAATCTCACAGGGGCGAAGCTCCTACGAGCAGTACTTC
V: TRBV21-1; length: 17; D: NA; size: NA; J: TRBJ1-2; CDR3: CASSESGVDESPYGYTF; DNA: TGTGCCAGCAGCGAAAGCGGGGTGGACGAAAGCCCCTATGGCTACACCTTC
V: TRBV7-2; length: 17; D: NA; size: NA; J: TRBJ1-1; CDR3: CASSLVGGGTLNTEAFF; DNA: TGTGCCAGCAGCTTAGTGGGGGGTGGGACATTGAACACTGAAGCTTTCTTT
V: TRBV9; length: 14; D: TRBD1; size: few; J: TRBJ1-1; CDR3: CASSPGQENTEAFF; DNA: TGTGCCAGCAGCCCTGGACAGGAGAATACTGAAGCTTTCTTT
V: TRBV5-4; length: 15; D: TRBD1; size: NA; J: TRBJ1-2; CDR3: CASSSPTDRRYGYTF; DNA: TGTGCCAGCAGCTCTCCTACGGACAGGCGCTATGGCTACACCTTC
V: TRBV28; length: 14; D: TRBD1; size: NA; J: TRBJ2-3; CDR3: CASSNRGRADTQYF; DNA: TGTGCCAGCAGCAACAGGGGGCGGGCAGATACGCAGTATTTT
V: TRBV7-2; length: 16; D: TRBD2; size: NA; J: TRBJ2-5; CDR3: CASSLATSGGLVTEYF; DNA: TGTGCCAGCAGCTTAGCTACTAGCGGGGGCCTCGTGACCGAGTACTTC
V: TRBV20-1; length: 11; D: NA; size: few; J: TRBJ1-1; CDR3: CSGGGSTEAFF; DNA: TGCAGTGGAGGAGGTAGCACTGAAGCTTTCTTT
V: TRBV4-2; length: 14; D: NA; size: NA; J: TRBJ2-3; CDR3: CASSPGTFTDTQYF; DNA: TGTGCCAGCAGCCCCGGGACTTTCACAGATACGCAGTATTTT
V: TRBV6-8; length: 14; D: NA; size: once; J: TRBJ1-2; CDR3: CASSEWAGRDGYTF; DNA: TGTGCCAGCAGTGAATGGGCAGGGAGAGATGGCTACACCTTC
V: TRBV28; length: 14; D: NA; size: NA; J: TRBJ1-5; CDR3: CASSTPMGRQPQHF; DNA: TGTGCCAGCAGTACCCCAATGGGTCGTCAGCCCCAGCATTTT
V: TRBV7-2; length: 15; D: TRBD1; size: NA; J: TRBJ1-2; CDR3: CASSALPGQGVGYTF; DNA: TGTGCCAGCAGCGCGTTACCGGGACAGGGTGTGGGTTACACCTTC